This TCR beta chain was obtained from a study of blood T cell repertoires in COVID-19. Study overall: The origin of the acute and convalescent COVID-19 samples was the United States, Italy and Spain.

CDR1 is ENHRY, CDR2 SYGVKD, per germline. Trimming removed 5 bases at V and 2 bases at J, with 10 bases between. The CDR3 consists of 13 residues. The repertoire was sequenced with immunoSEQ multiplex PCR; TCRdb's copy has only in-frame clones and lacks some. The sample includes 190,000 or so clones, approximately 87% seen only once; the top ten take 0.75% to 0.95%. This chain links TRBV10-3 with TRBJ2-7, with a weak D call TRBD1 (5 bases). What was sequenced was peripheral blood. This clonotype originated in a woman in her seventies with acute or convalescent COVID-19. The CDR3 DNA sequence: TGTGCCATCAGTCGGGCAGGGACCTACGAGCAGTACTTC. Translation: CAISRAGTYEQYF.